The clone carrying this T cell receptor (beta chain) was seen only once. Its antigen is not identified. The germline V gene encodes CDR1 LNHNV and CDR2 YYDKDF (reference sequence). The CDR3 sequence is 15 residues long. Trimming took 2 bases from V and 2 from J, leaving 12 bases between them. The data stem from a study of Tregs in tolerant kidney transplant recipients. The nonmyeloablative bone marrow transplants came from related graft donors, with transient mixed chimerism. Unstimulated regulatory T cells (CD4+CD25+CD127-), CD4+CD25- non-regulatory cells, CD4 and CD8 cells were FACS-sorted from thawed PBMCs. Broader study findings: The small number of patients limits these findings pending further validation. Biological reproducibility was not directly addressed, but technical replication error appeared minimal.

This table comes from immunoSEQ multiplex PCR, and its TCRdb copy is limited to in-frame clones, with some not included. The repertoire holds 75,000 to 100,000 clones, over 85% seen once, with approximately 1.5% in the top ten. The source was CD4+ T cells from blood (PBMCs), collected 12 months after the transplant. The receptor's source is a human patient who received a combined kidney and bone marrow transplant. Some T cells may be the graft donor's. This rearrangement joins TRBV15 to TRBJ2-5; D may be TRBD2 (5 bases). CDR3 nucleotides: TGTGCCACCAGCAGACCCTCGGGGTTACAAGAGACCCAGTACTTC. Amino acids: CATSRPSGLQETQYF.